A single sample gave rise to the 25 T cell receptor beta chains below, sequenced in a study of shared clonotypes between healthy human individuals. Only in-frame clones appear in the TCRdb table, and some are missing; sequencing was by immunoSEQ multiplex PCR. The sample lists about 2.4 million clones, under 95% seen once, with roughly 0.39% in the top ten. The source material was naive CD4+ T cells from PBMCs. Documented subset: CD45RA+ positively selected. The receptor set was obtained from a man aged 18 to 29 in good health. Some clones in this sample may be carry-over from other donors' samples.

V is TRBV5-1 and J is TRBJ2-7, with D possibly TRBD2 on 6 matching bases. The CDR3 is 11 amino acids. The V and J ends lost 7 bases and 5 bases respectively, with 10 bases between them. From germline, CDR1 is SGHRS and CDR2 YFSETQ. CDR3: CASRGFDEQYF. The CDR3, as DNA: TGCGCCAGCCGGGGGTTCGACGAGCAGTACTTC.

This rearrangement joins TRBV15 to TRBJ2-1, with D maybe TRBD1 (6 bases). The germline CDR1 and CDR2 sequences are LNHNV and YYDKDF (reference sequence). V dropped 1 base and J dropped 5 bases, with 12 bases sitting between them. There are 15 residues in the CDR3. CDR3: CATSRGGGGHNEQFF. The CDR3 bases are TGTGCCACCAGCAGAGGAGGGGGTGGCCACAATGAGCAGTTCTTC.

The chain links TRBV15 to TRBJ2-3; D call uncertain. Deletions cut 1 base from V and 2 bases from J, with 10 bases between. The CDR3 is made up of 15 amino acids. CDR1 and CDR2 (germline): LNHNV, YYDKDF (reference sequence). The CDR3 reads CATSRAGAYTDTQYF. Written as DNA, the CDR3 is TGTGCCACCAGCAGAGCCGGTGCCTACACAGATACGCAGTATTTT.

V is TRBV11-3 and J is TRBJ2-7; TRBD2 matches at 10 bases. Germline V gene sequence: CDR1 SGHNT, CDR2 YENEEA. With 3 bases clipped from V and 5 bases from J, the junction kept 4 bases outside the gene matches. The CDR3 loop spans 14 amino acids. The CDR3 loop is CASSLWGLANEQYF. DNA for the CDR3: TGTGCCAGCAGCTTGTGGGGACTAGCGAACGAGCAGTACTTC.

This chain joins TRBV2 and TRBJ1-4; no firm D call. From germline, CDR1 is SNHLY and CDR2 FYNNEI. V shed 5 bases and J shed 13 bases, with 11 bases lying between them. The CDR3 length is 11 residues. The CDR3 DNA sequence: TGTGCCAGCAGTATCGGACCAGGACTGTTTTTT. Translation: CASSIGPGLFF.

The chain recombines TRBV7-9 with TRBJ1-2; D unresolved. Trimming left V 8 bases short and J 3 bases short, with 16 bases between. The CDR3 runs to 14 residues. CDR1 is SEHNR and CDR2 is FQNEAQ in the germline V gene (reference sequence). The DNA of the CDR3 is TGTGCCAGCTCCCGAGGAGGCGTTGACTATGGCTACACCTTC. Its protein is CASSRGGVDYGYTF.

The rearrangement uses TRBV6-6 and TRBJ1-5; D is uncertain. Trimming took off 3 bases at V and 4 bases at J, with 13 bases between the two ends. CDR1 and CDR2 (germline): MNHNY, SVGAGI (reference sequence). The CDR3 length is 15 residues. In nucleotides, the CDR3 is TGTGCCAGCAGTTATCAGGAACAGCAAAATCAGCCCCAGCATTTT. This encodes CASSYQEQQNQPQHF.

Remarks on this clone: This sample includes further DNA sequences coding for the same CDR3. The V gene is TRBV7-2, the J gene TRBJ2-3, with 11 bases lining up with TRBD2. The CDR3 is made up of 15 amino acids. After removal of 1 base from V and 3 bases from J, the junction contained 0 bases not matched to a gene. From germline, CDR1 is SGHTA and CDR2 FQGNSA. CDR3 nucleotide sequence: TGTGCCAGCAGCTTAGTAGCGGGAGGGACAGATACGCAGTATTTT. Translating it yields CASSLVAGGTDTQYF. Together with reference TRBV7-2 and TRBJ2-3, the CDR3 gives the full variable domain: GAGVSQSPSNKVTEKGKDVELRCDPISGHTALYWYRQSLGQGLEFLIYFQGNSAPDKSGLPSDRFSAERTGGSVSTLTIQRTQQEDSAVYLCASSLVAGGTDTQYFGPGTRLTVL.

This sequence joins TRBV2 and TRBJ1-2; D is ambiguous. The V gene lost 0 bases and the J gene lost 7 bases, with 9 bases spanning the gap. Germline V gives CDR1 SNHLY, CDR2 FYNNEI. CDR3 length equals 13 residues. CDR3 sequence reads: CASSEARLGGYTF. The CDR3 DNA is TGTGCCAGCAGTGAAGCGCGGCTGGGTGGCTACACCTTC. Based on the CDR3 plus reference TRBV2 and TRBJ1-2, the full variable domain is EPEVTQTPSHQVTQMGQEVILRCVPISNHLYFYWYRQILGQKVEFLVSFYNNEISEKSEIFDDQFSVERPDGSNFTLKIRSTKLEDSAMYFCASSEARLGGYTFGSGTRLTVV.

The chain combines TRBV28 with TRBJ2-7; 11 bases fit TRBD2. CDR1 is MDHEN, CDR2 SYDVKM, per germline. CDR3 length: 15 amino acids. V was pared by 10 bases and J by 3 bases, with 11 bases of the junction left unmatched. The CDR3 DNA reads as TGTGCCATCCGACCAGCCGGGACTAGCGGCTACGAGCAGTACTTC. This encodes CAIRPAGTSGYEQYF.

The genes are TRBV7-8 and TRBJ2-5, with a weak D call TRBD2 (7 bases). With 5 bases removed from V and 7 bases from J, the gap between germline ends came to 14 bases. CDR1 and CDR2 from the germline V gene are SGHVS and FQNEAQ. The CDR3 runs 13 residues. This chain's CDR3 is CASSKEGGGTQYF. DNA for the CDR3: TGTGCCAGCAGCAAAGAGGGAGGGGGGACCCAGTACTTC.

The CDR3 reads CASSYDSSRNPYEQYF. CDR3 coding DNA: TGTGCCAGCAGTTATGATTCAAGTCGCAATCCCTACGAGCAGTACTTC. The genes are TRBV6-6 and TRBJ2-7; D is uncertain. The germline V gene has CDR1 MNHNY and CDR2 SVGAGI (reference sequence). The CDR3 loop spans 16 amino acids. Trimming left V 3 bases short and J 2 bases short, with 17 bases between.

The V gene is TRBV6-5, the J gene TRBJ2-1, with no clear D. Germline V CDR1 and CDR2: MNHEY, SVGAGI. The ends were cut back, 0 bases at V and 9 bases at J, with 9 bases in the middle. The length of the CDR3 is 13 residues. The CDR3 region has the DNA TGTGCCAGCAGTTACTCGGAAAGGGTTGAGCAGTTCTTC. As protein: CASSYSERVEQFF.

The J gene is TRBJ2-1, the V gene TRBV5-1; D is uncertain. The CDR3 sequence is 15 residues long. The ends were cut back, 1 base at V and 0 bases at J, with 8 bases in the middle. In germline, CDR1 is SGHRS, CDR2 YFSETQ. This chain's CDR3 is CASSLSTASYNEQFF. The CDR3, as DNA: TGCGCCAGCAGCTTGTCGACTGCCTCCTACAATGAGCAGTTCTTC. The variable domain in full, with the rest retrieved from reference TRBV5-1 and TRBJ2-1, is KAGVTQTPRYLIKTRGQQVTLSCSPISGHRSVSWYQQTPGQGLQFLFEYFSETQRNKGNFPGRFSGRQFSNSRSEMNVSTLELGDSALYLCASSLSTASYNEQFFGPGTRLTVL.

The rearrangement links TRBV9 to TRBJ2-1; 13 nucleotides line up with TRBD2. CDR1 is SGDLS and CDR2 is YYNGEE in the germline V gene. The CDR3 consists of 16 residues. The J segment lost 9 bases and the V segment lost 3 bases, leaving 9 bases of the junction unmatched. The CDR3 is CASSAGGTSGILEQFF. In DNA form, the CDR3 reads TGTGCCAGCAGCGCAGGGGGGACTAGCGGGATTCTTGAGCAGTTCTTC.

The chain combines TRBV5-6 with TRBJ2-1, with D possibly being TRBD2 (5 bases). V lost 4 bases to trimming and J lost 8 bases, with 10 bases between them. The CDR3 consists of 12 residues. Germline values: CDR1 SGHDT, CDR2 YYEEEE. CDR3 in amino acids: CASSPLAHEQFF. Written as DNA, the CDR3 is TGTGCCAGCAGCCCCCTAGCTCATGAGCAGTTCTTC.

This clone was detected only once. The chain combines TRBV28 with TRBJ1-4; weak D call: TRBD1 (5 bases). CDR3 length: 13 residues. The germline CDR1 and CDR2 sequences are MDHEN and SYDVKM. Deletions cut 10 bases from V and 8 bases from J, with 17 bases between. The chain's CDR3 is CATAAGTREKLFF. DNA for the CDR3: TGTGCCACCGCGGCCGGGACCCGGGAAAAACTGTTTTTT.

This CDR3 reads CASSPPSLPYEQYF. CDR3 in DNA: TGTGCCAGCTCACCACCGAGCCTGCCCTACGAGCAGTACTTC. The chain uses TRBV18 and TRBJ2-7, with no clear D. The CDR3 is made up of 14 amino acids. CDR1 KGHSH and CDR2 LQKENI come from the germline V gene. Trimming took off 0 bases at V and 2 bases at J, with 8 bases between the two ends.

The chain employs TRBV5-1 and TRBJ2-5; 9 nucleotides agree with TRBD2. V was clipped by 1 base and J by 5 bases; unmatched bases: 12. The CDR3 contains 17 residues. Per germline, CDR1 SGHRS and CDR2 YFSETQ. CDR3 protein: CASSLIAGAGVVETQYF. In DNA, the CDR3 is TGCGCCAGCAGCTTGATAGCGGGGGCAGGGGTTGTGGAGACCCAGTACTTC.

J is TRBJ2-1 and V is TRBV19; 7 bases are shared with TRBD2. V shed 6 bases and J 0 bases; nucleotides not matched to a gene: 8. The length of the CDR3 is 16 residues. The germline CDR1 and CDR2 sequences are LNHDA and SQIVND (reference sequence). The CDR3 here is CASSQSSGSSYNEQFF. CDR3 nucleotides: TGTGCCAGTAGCCAATCTAGCGGCAGCTCCTACAATGAGCAGTTCTTC.

The rearrangement links TRBV7-2 to TRBJ2-5; D not certain. With 5 bases removed from V and 5 bases from J, the gap between germline ends came to 12 bases. The CDR3 extends over 13 amino acids. CDR1 is SGHTA, CDR2 FQGNSA, per germline. This chain's CDR3 is CASSRAEGETQYF. In DNA form, the CDR3 reads TGTGCCAGCAGCCGGGCCGAAGGGGAGACCCAGTACTTC.

The chain recombines TRBV2 with TRBJ2-1, with 14 bases identical to TRBD2. The V gene end was trimmed by 8 bases and the J gene end by 9 bases; junction bases not matched to a gene: 6. Germline V CDR1 and CDR2: SNHLY, FYNNEI. This CDR3 region has 14 residues. CDR3 amino acids: CASSTGTSGSEQFF. CDR3 nucleotides: TGTGCCAGCTCAACAGGGACTAGCGGGAGTGAGCAGTTCTTC.

This chain links TRBV5-8 with TRBJ2-1; no clear D gene. Germline lookup yields CDR1 SGHTS and CDR2 YDEGEE. The CDR3 contains 16 residues. The V gene lost 4 bases and the J gene lost 0 bases, with 14 bases spanning the gap. The DNA of the CDR3 is TGTGCCAGCAGCCCAATAGGGATGGACTCCTACAATGAGCAGTTCTTC. Protein: CASSPIGMDSYNEQFF. Based on the CDR3 plus reference TRBV5-8 and TRBJ2-1, the full variable domain is EAGVTQSPTHLIKTRGQQATLRCSPISGHTSVYWYQQALGLGLQFLLWYDEGEERNRGNFPPRFSGRQFPNYSSELNVNALELEDSALYLCASSPIGMDSYNEQFFGPGTRLTVL.

The chain has TRBV7-8 and TRBJ2-5; the match to TRBD1 covers 8 bases. The CDR3 has 16 residues. The trim removed 7 bases at V and 2 bases at J, leaving 12 bases unmatched. Germline CDR1 reads SGHVS; CDR2 reads FQNEAQ. The CDR3 sequence is CASTLDRVKKQETQYF. The CDR3 nucleotides are TGTGCCAGCACCCTGGACAGGGTAAAAAAACAAGAGACCCAGTACTTC. The whole variable domain, remainder taken from reference TRBV7-8 and TRBJ2-5, is GAGVSQSPRYKVAKRGQDVALRCDPISGHVSLFWYQQALGQGPEFLTYFQNEAQLDKSGLPSDRFFAERPEGSVSTLKIQRTQQEDSAVYLCASTLDRVKKQETQYFGPGTRLLVL.

This clone was seen once. The J gene is TRBJ2-7, the V gene TRBV4-2; a possible D gene is TRBD1 (6 bases). CDR1 LGHNA and CDR2 YNFKEQ come from the germline V gene. The CDR3 has 12 residues. Trimming removed 7 bases at V and 2 bases at J, with 9 bases between. The CDR3 sequence: CASKQGTYEQYF. Written as DNA, the CDR3 is TGTGCCAGCAAACAGGGTACCTACGAGCAGTACTTC.